This T cell receptor beta chain stems from a study of shared clonotypes between healthy human individuals. Trimming cost V 4 bases and J 2 bases, with 9 bases left between them. In germline, CDR1 is GTSNPN, CDR2 SVGIG (reference sequence). The CDR3 runs 13 residues. It was CD45RO-negative cells, positively selected for CCR7, that made up naive CD8 cells, with terminally differentiated effector memory CD45RA+ cells excluded. TCRdb's table, derived via immunoSEQ multiplex PCR, lists solely in-frame clones and lacks some. The repertoire holds more than 2 million clones, over 85% seen once, with under 2% in the top ten.

This clonotype was obtained from a man aged 18 to 35 in good health. Some clones in this sample may be carry-over from other donors' samples. The chain employs TRBV30 and TRBJ2-1; the D gene is possibly TRBD1 (5 bases). Sequenced: naive CD8+ T cells from PBMCs. The CDR3 here is CAWNPGTYNEQFF. The CDR3 DNA reads as TGTGCCTGGAATCCAGGGACCTACAATGAGCAGTTCTTC.